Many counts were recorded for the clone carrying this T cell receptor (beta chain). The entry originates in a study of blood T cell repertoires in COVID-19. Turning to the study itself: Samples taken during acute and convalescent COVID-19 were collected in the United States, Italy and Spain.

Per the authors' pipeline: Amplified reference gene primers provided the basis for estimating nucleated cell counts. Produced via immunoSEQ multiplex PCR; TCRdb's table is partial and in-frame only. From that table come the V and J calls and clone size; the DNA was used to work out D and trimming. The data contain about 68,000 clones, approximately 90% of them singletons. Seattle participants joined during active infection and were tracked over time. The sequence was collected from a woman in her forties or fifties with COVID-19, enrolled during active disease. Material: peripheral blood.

DNA for the CDR3: TGCGCCAGCAGCCGCCCCGACACATTCTATGGCTACACCTTC. Its protein product is CASSRPDTFYGYTF. The chain is built from TRBV4-1 and TRBJ1-2; no clear D. The V gene's germline CDR1 is MGHRA and CDR2 YSYEKL. The CDR3 contains 14 residues. V shed 4 bases and J shed 4 bases, with 13 bases lying between them.